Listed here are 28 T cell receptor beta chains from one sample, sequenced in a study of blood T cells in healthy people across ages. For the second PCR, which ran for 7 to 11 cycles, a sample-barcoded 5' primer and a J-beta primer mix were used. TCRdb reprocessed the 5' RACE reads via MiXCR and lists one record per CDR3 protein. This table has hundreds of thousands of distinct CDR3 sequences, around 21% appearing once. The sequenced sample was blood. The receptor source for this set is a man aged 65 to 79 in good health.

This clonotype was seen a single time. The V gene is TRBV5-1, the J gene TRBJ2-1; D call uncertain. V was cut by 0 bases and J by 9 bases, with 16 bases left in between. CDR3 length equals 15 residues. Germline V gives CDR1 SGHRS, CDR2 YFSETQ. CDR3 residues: CASSLGWVGFVEQFF. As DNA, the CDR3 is TGCGCCAGCAGCTTGGGTTGGGTGGGGTTTGTTGAGCAGTTCTTC.

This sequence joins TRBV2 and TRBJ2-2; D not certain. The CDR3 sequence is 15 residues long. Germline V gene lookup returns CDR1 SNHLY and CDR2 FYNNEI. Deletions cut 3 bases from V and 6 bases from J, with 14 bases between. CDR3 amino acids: CASSEASRRAGELFF. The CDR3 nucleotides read TGTGCCAGCAGTGAGGCCAGTCGGAGAGCCGGGGAGCTGTTTTTT.

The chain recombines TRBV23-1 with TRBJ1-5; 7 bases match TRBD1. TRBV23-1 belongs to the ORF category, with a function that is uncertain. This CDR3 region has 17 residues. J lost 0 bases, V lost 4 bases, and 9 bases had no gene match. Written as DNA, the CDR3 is TGCGCCAGCAGTCTTACCACCGGGACAGATAGCAATCAGCCCCAGCATTTT. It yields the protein CASSLTTGTDSNQPQHF.

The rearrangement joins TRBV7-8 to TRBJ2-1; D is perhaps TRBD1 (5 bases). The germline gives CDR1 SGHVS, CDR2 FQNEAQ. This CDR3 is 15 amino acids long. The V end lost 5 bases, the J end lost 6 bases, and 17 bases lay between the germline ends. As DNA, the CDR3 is TGTGCCAGCAGCACCGGAAGGCGAACAGGCAATGAGCAGTTCTTC. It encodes CASSTGRRTGNEQFF.

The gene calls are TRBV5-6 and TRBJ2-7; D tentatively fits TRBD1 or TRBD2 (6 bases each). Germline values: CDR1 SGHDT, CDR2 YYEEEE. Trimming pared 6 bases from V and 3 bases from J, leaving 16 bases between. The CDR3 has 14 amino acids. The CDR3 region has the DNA TGTGCCAGCAATAAAGGGGGACTTGACTACGAGCAGTACTTC. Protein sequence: CASNKGGLDYEQYF. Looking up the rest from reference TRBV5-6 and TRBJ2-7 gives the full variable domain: DAGVTQSPTHLIKTRGQQVTLRCSPKSGHDTVSWYQQALGQGPQFIFQYYEEEERQRGNFPDRFSGHQFPNYSSELNVNALLLGDSALYLCASNKGGLDYEQYFGPGTRLTVT.

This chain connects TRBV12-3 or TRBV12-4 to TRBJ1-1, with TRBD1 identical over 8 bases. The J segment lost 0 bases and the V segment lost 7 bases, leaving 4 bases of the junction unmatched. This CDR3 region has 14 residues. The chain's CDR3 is CASNRGIMNTEAFF. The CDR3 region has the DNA TGTGCCAGCAACAGGGGGATAATGAACACTGAAGCTTTCTTT.

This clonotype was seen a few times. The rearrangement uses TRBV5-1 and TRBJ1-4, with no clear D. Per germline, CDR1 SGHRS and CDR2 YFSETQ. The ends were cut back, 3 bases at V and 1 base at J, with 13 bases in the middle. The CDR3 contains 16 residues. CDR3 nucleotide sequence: TGCGCCAGCAGCTCCGACGGTCAGCTAACTAATGAAAAACTGTTTTTT. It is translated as CASSSDGQLTNEKLFF.

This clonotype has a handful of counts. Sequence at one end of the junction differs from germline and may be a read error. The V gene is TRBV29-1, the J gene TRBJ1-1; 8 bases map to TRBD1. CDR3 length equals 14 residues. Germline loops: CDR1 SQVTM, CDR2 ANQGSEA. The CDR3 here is CSVHLQGVNTEAFF. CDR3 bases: TGCAGCGTTCACCTACAGGGGGTGAACACTGAAGCTTTTTTT.

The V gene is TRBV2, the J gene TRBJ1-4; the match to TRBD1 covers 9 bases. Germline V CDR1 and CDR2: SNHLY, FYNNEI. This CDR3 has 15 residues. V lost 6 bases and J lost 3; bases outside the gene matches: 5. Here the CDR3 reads CASRIRDRANEKLFF. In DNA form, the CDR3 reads TGTGCCAGCAGGATCCGGGACAGGGCTAATGAAAAACTGTTTTTT.

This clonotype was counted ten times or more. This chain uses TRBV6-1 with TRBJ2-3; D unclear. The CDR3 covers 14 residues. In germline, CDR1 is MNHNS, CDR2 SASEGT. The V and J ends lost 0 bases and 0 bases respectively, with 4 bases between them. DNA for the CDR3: TGTGCCAGCAGTGAAGCGCGGAGCACAGATACGCAGTATTTT. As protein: CASSEARSTDTQYF.

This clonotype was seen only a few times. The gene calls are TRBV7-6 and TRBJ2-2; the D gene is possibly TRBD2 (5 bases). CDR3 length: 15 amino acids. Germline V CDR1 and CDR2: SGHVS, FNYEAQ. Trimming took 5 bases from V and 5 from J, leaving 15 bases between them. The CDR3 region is CASSLSSISTGELFF. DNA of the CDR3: TGTGCCAGCAGCCTCTCTAGCATCTCTACCGGGGAGCTGTTTTTT.

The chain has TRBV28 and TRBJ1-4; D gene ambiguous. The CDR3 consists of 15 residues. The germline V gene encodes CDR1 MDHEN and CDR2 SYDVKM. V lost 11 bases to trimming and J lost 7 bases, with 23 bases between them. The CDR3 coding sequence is TGTGCCTCCAGTTTCGGGGTGGGGAGTAGTGAAAAACTGTTTTTT. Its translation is CASSFGVGSSEKLFF.

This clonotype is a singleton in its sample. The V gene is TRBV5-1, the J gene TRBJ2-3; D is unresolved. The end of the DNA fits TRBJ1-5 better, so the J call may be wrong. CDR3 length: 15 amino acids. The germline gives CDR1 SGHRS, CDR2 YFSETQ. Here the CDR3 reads CASSPTTHATDTQHF. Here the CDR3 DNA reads TGCGCCAGCAGCCCGACGACTCACGCCACAGATACGCAGCATTTT.

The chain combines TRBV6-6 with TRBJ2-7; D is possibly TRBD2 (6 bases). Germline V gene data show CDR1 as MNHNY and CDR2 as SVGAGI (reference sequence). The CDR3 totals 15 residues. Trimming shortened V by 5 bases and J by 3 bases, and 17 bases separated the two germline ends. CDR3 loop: CASSHGRDYIYEQYF. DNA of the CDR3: TGTGCCAGCAGTCACGGGCGGGATTACATCTACGAGCAGTACTTC.

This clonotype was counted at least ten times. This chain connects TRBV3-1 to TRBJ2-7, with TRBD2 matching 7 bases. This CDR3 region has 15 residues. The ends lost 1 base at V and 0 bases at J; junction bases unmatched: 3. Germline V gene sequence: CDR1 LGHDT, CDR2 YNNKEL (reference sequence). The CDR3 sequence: CASSQGLADSYEQYF. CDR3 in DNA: TGTGCCAGCAGCCAAGGCCTAGCGGACTCCTACGAGCAGTACTTC.

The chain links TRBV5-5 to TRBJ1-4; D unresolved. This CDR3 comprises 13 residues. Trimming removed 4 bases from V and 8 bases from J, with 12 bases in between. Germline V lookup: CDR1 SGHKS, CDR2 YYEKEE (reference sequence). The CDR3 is CASSLLTSEKLFF. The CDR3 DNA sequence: TGTGCCAGCAGCCTCCTGACCAGCGAAAAACTGTTTTTT.

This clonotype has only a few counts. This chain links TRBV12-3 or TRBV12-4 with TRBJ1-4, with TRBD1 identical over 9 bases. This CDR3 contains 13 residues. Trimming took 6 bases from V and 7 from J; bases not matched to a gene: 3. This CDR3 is CASSGTGTEKLFF. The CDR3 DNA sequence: TGTGCCAGCAGCGGGACAGGGACTGAAAAACTGTTTTTT.

The CDR3: CAWSGLAGGGETQYF. The CDR3 DNA is TGTGCCTGGAGTGGGCTAGCGGGAGGGGGCGAGACCCAGTACTTC. The chain combines TRBV30 with TRBJ2-5; 12 nucleotides line up with TRBD2. V shed 1 base and J 5 bases; nucleotides not matched to a gene: 5. CDR1 and CDR2 from the germline V gene are GTSNPN and SVGIG (reference sequence). This CDR3 spans 15 amino acids.

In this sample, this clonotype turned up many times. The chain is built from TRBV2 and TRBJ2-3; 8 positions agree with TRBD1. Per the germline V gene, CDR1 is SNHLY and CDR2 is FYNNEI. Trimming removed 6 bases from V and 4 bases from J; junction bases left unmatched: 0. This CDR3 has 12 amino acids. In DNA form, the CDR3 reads TGTGCCAGCAGGACAGGGGCAGATACGCAGTATTTT. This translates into CASRTGADTQYF.

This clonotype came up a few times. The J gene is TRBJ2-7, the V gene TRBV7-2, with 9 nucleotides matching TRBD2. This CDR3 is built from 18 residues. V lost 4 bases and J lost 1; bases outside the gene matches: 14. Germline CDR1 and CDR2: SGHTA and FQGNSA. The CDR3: CASSYRTVLSGSSYEQYF. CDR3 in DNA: TGTGCCAGCAGCTACAGGACAGTACTTAGCGGGAGTTCCTACGAGCAGTACTTC. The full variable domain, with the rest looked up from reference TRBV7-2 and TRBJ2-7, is GAGVSQSPSNKVTEKGKDVELRCDPISGHTALYWYRQSLGQGLEFLIYFQGNSAPDKSGLPSDRFSAERTGGSVSTLTIQRTQQEDSAVYLCASSYRTVLSGSSYEQYFGPGTRLTVT.

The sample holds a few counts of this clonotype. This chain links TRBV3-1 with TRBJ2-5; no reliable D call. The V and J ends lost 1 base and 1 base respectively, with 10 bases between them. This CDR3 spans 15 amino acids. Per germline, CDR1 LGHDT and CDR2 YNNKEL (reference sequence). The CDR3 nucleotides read TGTGCCAGCAGCCAAGTCCGGCTACGCCAAGAGACCCAGTACTTC. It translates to CASSQVRLRQETQYF.

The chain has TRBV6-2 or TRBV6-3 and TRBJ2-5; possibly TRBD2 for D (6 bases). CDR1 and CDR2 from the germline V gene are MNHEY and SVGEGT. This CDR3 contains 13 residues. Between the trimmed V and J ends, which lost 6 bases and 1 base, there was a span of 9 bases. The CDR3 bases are TGTGCCAGCAGGGGTAGCGGCCAAGAGACCCAGTACTTC. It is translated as CASRGSGQETQYF.

The CDR3 loop is CASSQGRAQETQYF. The CDR3 nucleotides read TGTGCCAGCTCACAAGGACGGGCCCAAGAGACCCAGTACTTC. The chain is built from TRBV18 and TRBJ2-5, with unresolved D. Trimming shortened V by 4 bases and J by 1 base, and 10 bases separated the two germline ends. CDR3 length: 14 residues. Germline V gene data show CDR1 as KGHSH and CDR2 as LQKENI. Drawing the rest from reference TRBV18 and TRBJ2-5, the complete variable domain is NAGVMQNPRHLVRRRGQEARLRCSPMKGHSHVYWYRQLPEEGLKFMVYLQKENIIDESGMPKERFSAEFPKEGPSILRIQQVVRGDSAAYFCASSQGRAQETQYFGPGTRLLVL.

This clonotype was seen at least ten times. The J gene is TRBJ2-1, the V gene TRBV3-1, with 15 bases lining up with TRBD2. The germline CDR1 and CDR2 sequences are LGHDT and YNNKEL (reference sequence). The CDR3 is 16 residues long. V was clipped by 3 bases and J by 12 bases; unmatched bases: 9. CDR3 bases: TGTGCCAGCAGCCAGCCGGGACTAGCGGGAGGAAGGGGGCAGTTCTTC. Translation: CASSQPGLAGGRGQFF.

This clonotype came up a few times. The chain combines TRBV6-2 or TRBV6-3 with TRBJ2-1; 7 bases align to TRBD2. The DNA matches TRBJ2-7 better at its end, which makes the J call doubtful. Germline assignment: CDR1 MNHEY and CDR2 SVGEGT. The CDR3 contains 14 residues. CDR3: CASNWGGSSYEQYF. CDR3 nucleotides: TGTGCCAGCAATTGGGGCGGGAGTTCCTACGAGCAGTACTTC.

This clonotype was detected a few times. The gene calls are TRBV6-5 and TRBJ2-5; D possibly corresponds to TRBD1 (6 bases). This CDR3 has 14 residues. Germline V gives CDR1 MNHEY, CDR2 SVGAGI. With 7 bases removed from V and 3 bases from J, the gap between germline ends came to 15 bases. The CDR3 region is CASTTTGLEETQYF. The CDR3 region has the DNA TGTGCCAGCACCACAACAGGGCTGGAAGAGACCCAGTACTTC.

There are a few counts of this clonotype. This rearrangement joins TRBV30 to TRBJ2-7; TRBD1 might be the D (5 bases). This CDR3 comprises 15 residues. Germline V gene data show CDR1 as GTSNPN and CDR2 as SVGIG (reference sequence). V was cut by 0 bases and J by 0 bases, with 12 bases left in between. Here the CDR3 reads CAWSVGVISSYEQYF. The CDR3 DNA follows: TGTGCCTGGAGTGTAGGGGTTATTAGCTCCTACGAGCAGTACTTC.

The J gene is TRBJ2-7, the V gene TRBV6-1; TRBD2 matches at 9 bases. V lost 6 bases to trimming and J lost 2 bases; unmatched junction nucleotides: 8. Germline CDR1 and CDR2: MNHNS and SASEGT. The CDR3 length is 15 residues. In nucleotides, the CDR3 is TGTGCCAGCAGACAAATGACTAGCGGTCCCTACGAGCAGTACTTC. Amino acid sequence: CASRQMTSGPYEQYF.